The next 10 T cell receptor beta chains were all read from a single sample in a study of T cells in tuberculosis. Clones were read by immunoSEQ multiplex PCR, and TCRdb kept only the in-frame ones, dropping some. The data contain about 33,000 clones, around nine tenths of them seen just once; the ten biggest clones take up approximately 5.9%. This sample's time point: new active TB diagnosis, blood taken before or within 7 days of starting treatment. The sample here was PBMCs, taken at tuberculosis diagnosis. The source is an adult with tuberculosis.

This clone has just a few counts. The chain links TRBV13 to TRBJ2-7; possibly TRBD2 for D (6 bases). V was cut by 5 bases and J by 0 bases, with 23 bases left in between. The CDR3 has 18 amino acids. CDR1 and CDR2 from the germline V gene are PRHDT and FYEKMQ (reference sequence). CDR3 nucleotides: TGTGCCAGCAGCGGAAGGGACTCCTGGGGGGATAGCTCCTACGAGCAGTACTTC. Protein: CASSGRDSWGDSSYEQYF. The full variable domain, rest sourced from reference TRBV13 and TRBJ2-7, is AAGVIQSPRHLIKEKRETATLKCYPIPRHDTVYWYQQGPGQDPQFLISFYEKMQSDKGSIPDRFSAQQFSDYHSELNMSSLELGDSALYFCASSGRDSWGDSSYEQYFGPGTRLTVT.

For the CDR3, the DNA is TGTGCCAGCAGCCGAGGGGAGCGGGAGGGCCTCTTAACCGGGGAGCTGTTTTTT. It encodes CASSRGEREGLLTGELFF. This sequence joins TRBV11-2 and TRBJ2-2, with 10 bases matching TRBD2. The CDR3 covers 18 residues. V lost 5 bases, J lost 5 bases, and 14 bases stayed unmatched. The V gene's germline CDR1 is SGHAT and CDR2 FQNNGV.

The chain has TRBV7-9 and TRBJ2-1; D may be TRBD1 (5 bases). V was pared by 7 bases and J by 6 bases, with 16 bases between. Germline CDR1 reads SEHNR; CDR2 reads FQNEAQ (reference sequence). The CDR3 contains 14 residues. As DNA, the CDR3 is TGTGCCAGCACCAAAGGGGCCGGCCTCAATGAGCAGTTCTTC. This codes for CASTKGAGLNEQFF.

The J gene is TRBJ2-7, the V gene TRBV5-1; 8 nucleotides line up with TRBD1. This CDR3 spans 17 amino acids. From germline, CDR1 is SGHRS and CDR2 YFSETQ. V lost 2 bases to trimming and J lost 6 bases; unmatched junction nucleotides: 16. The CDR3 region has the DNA TGCGCCAGCAGCTTAAGTTCAGGGGGCGAAAGGAGACGCGAGCAGTACTTC. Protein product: CASSLSSGGERRREQYF.

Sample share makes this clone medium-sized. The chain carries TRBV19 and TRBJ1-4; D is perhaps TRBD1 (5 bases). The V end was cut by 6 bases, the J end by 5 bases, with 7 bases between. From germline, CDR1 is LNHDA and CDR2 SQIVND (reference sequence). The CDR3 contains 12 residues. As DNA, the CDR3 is TGTGCCAGTAGGGGGCTGAATGAAAAACTGTTTTTT. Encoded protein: CASRGLNEKLFF.

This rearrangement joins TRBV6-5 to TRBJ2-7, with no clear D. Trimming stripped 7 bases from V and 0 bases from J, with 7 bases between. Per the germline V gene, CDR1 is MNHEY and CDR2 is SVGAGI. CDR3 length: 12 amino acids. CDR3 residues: CASTSSSYEQYF. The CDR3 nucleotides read TGTGCCAGCACGTCGAGCTCCTACGAGCAGTACTTC.

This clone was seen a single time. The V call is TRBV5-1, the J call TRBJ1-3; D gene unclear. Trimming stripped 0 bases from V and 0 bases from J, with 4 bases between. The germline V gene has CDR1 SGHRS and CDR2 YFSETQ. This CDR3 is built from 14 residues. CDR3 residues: CASSLDSSGNTIYF. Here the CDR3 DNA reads TGCGCCAGCAGCTTGGACAGCTCTGGAAACACCATATATTTT.

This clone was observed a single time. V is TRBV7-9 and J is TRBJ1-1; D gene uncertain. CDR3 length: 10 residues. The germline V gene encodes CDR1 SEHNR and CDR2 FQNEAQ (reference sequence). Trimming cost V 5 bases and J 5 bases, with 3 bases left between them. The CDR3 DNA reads TGTGCCAGCAGCCAAACTGAAGCTTTCTTT. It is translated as CASSQTEAFF.

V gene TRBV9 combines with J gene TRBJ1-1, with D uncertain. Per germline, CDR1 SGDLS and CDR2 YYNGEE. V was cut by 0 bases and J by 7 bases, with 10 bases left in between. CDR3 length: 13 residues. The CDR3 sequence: CASSVERGGEAFF. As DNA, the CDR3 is TGTGCCAGCAGCGTAGAGAGAGGAGGTGAAGCTTTCTTT. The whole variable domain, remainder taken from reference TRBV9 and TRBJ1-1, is DSGVTQTPKHLITATGQRVTLRCSPRSGDLSVYWYQQSLDQGLQFLIQYYNGEERAKGNILERFSAQQFPDLHSELNLSSLELGDSALYFCASSVERGGEAFFGQGTRLTVV.

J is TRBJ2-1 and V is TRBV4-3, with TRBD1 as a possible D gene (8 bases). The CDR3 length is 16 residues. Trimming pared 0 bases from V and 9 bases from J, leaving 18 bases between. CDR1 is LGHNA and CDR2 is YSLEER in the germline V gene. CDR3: CASSQDGTGGGGEQFF. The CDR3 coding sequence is TGCGCCAGCAGCCAAGATGGGACAGGTGGGGGGGGTGAGCAGTTCTTC.